Following are 30 T cell receptor beta chains from one sample sequenced in a study of CD8 T cells in Susac syndrome. An input of about 0.5 to 1 ug of RNA was subjected to reverse transcription using random hexamers. A single record per CDR3 protein comes from TCRdb applying MiXCR to the immunoSEQ multiplex PCR reads. The table records some 80,000 distinct CDR3 sequences, approximately 94% of them present only once. The sequenced material came from CD8+ T cells from PBMCs. The receptors shown here come from a human donor in good health.

The rearrangement links TRBV4-1 to TRBJ2-7, with TRBD1 matching 7 bases. CDR3 length equals 14 residues. Germline CDR1 reads MGHRA; CDR2 reads YSYEKL. V trimming: 1 base; J trimming: 4 bases; junction bases outside the gene matches: 4. CDR3 in DNA: TGCGCCAGCAGCCAAGCCTGGGGACAGTACGAGCAGTACGTC. It codes for CASSQAWGQYEQYV.

This rearrangement joins TRBV27 to TRBJ2-1, with no clear D. Germline V gene sequence: CDR1 MNHEY, CDR2 SMNVEV (reference sequence). The CDR3 is 13 residues long. The ends were cut back, 7 bases at V and 1 base at J, with 8 bases in the middle. CDR3 coding DNA: TGTGCCAGCAAAGATTATTCCTACAATGAGCAGTTCTTC. Translated, it gives CASKDYSYNEQFF.

V and J are TRBV9 and TRBJ2-5; 9 bases are shared with TRBD1. CDR1 and CDR2 from the germline V gene are SGDLS and YYNGEE. The CDR3 sequence is 15 residues long. J was trimmed by 2 bases and V by 4 bases; bases with no gene match: 6. CDR3 nucleotides: TGTGCCAGCAGCCTCCCCGGGACAGGGCAAGAGACCCAGTACTTC. As protein: CASSLPGTGQETQYF.

The chain uses TRBV6-1 and TRBJ1-5; D might be TRBD1 (6 bases). Germline V gene lookup returns CDR1 MNHNS and CDR2 SASEGT. Trimming shortened V by 6 bases and J by 4 bases, and 13 bases separated the two germline ends. CDR3 length: 14 amino acids. CDR3 protein: CASRGGQRNQPQHF. The CDR3 DNA sequence: TGTGCCAGCAGGGGGGGACAACGGAATCAGCCCCAGCATTTT.

The V gene is TRBV27, the J gene TRBJ2-7; D may be TRBD1 or TRBD2 (5 bases each). The CDR3 sequence is 16 residues long. Trimming took 6 bases from V and 6 from J, leaving 24 bases between them. The germline V gene has CDR1 MNHEY and CDR2 SMNVEV (reference sequence). CDR3 coding DNA: TGTGCCAGCAGCCCAGGGAGTGGGGCCCCCCCTCGCGAGCAGTACTTC. It specifies CASSPGSGAPPREQYF.

The CDR3 spells CASGYGVQYV. The DNA for the CDR3 is TGTGCCAGCGGTTATGGAGTGCAGTACGTC. The chain couples TRBV7-2 to TRBJ2-7; D gene uncertain. Germline V gene sequence: CDR1 SGHTA, CDR2 FQGNSA. The V end was cut by 8 bases, the J end by 9 bases, with 11 bases between. The CDR3 length is 10 residues.

The J gene is TRBJ2-7, the V gene TRBV13; no firm D call. This CDR3 spans 14 amino acids. Trimming pared 0 bases from V and 0 bases from J, leaving 6 bases between. Germline CDR1 PRHDT, CDR2 FYEKMQ (reference sequence). DNA for the CDR3: TGTGCCAGCAGCTTAGGCGAGATCTCCTACGAGCAGTACGTC. As protein: CASSLGEISYEQYV.

V is TRBV15 and J is TRBJ1-5; tentative D call: TRBD1 (5 bases). Per the germline V gene, CDR1 is LNHNV and CDR2 is YYDKDF (reference sequence). The CDR3 is made up of 13 amino acids. With 3 bases removed from V and 4 bases from J, the gap between germline ends came to 7 bases. As DNA, the CDR3 is TGTGCCACCAGCAGGACAGTGAATCAGCCCCAGCATTTT. Protein: CATSRTVNQPQHF.

This chain links TRBV6-4 with TRBJ2-2; D is unresolved. Looked up from germline, CDR1 is MRHNA and CDR2 is SNTAGT. The CDR3 contains 15 residues. Deletions cut 0 bases from V and 0 bases from J, with 5 bases between. The CDR3 nucleotides are TGTGCCAGCAGTGACTCCGACACGAACACCGGGGAGCTGTTTTTT. Translating it yields CASSDSDTNTGELFF.

The V call is TRBV20-1, the J call TRBJ2-7; D is possibly TRBD2 (6 bases). Trimming took 8 bases from V and 4 from J, leaving 30 bases between them. The CDR3 runs to 17 residues. Germline V lookup: CDR1 DFQATT, CDR2 SNEGSKA (reference sequence). CDR3 DNA: TGCAGTACCACCTCCCAGCGGGTCTCTCCTGGTGGGTACGAGCAGTACGTC. It yields the protein CSTTSQRVSPGGYEQYV.

V gene TRBV6-1 combines with J gene TRBJ1-2, with D perhaps matching TRBD1 (5 bases). V was cut by 9 bases and J by 1 base, with 21 bases left in between. The CDR3 sequence is 16 residues long. Germline CDR1 MNHNS, CDR2 SASEGT. CDR3 sequence (DNA): TGTGCCAGTGGCACGGACCGGACAACACTTAACTATGGCTACACCTTC. As protein: CASGTDRTTLNYGYTF.

The chain is built from TRBV9 and TRBJ1-1, with 10 nucleotides matching TRBD1. Germline CDR1 and CDR2: SGDLS and YYNGEE. Unmatched junction bases numbered 0, after V lost 3 bases and J lost 1 base. This CDR3 spans 14 amino acids. The CDR3 sequence is CASSGTGGNTEAFF. The DNA of the CDR3 is TGTGCCAGCAGCGGGACAGGGGGGAACACTGAAGCTTTCTTT.

The chain links TRBV5-6 to TRBJ2-1; TRBD2 matches at 8 bases. The V and J ends lost 5 bases and 3 bases, in that order; junction bases with no gene match: 7. The CDR3 is 15 amino acids. CDR1 SGHDT and CDR2 YYEEEE come from the germline V gene. In nucleotides, the CDR3 is TGTGCCAGCAGTCGGGGGGGAGCGGTCTACAATGAGCAGTTCTTC. Encoded protein: CASSRGGAVYNEQFF.

The rearrangement links TRBV9 to TRBJ2-1; a possible D gene is TRBD1 (6 bases). This CDR3 region has 14 residues. In germline, CDR1 is SGDLS, CDR2 YYNGEE. Trimming cost V 3 bases and J 5 bases, with 12 bases left between them. Here the CDR3 reads CASSAGGYNNEQFF. The DNA of the CDR3 is TGTGCCAGCAGCGCTGGGGGCTACAACAATGAGCAGTTCTTC.

V and J are TRBV11-2 and TRBJ2-1, with a tentative D call TRBD2 (7 bases). V gave up 5 bases and J gave up 8 bases, with 13 bases separating them. The CDR3 has 13 amino acids. Germline-derived CDR1 and CDR2 are SGHAT and FQNNGV. The CDR3 region has the DNA TGTGCCAGCAGCCCGGCGGGGGCGCATGAGCAGTTCTTC. This codes for CASSPAGAHEQFF.

In DNA form, the CDR3 reads TGTGCCAGCAGCCTCCCACGGACAGGGGAGAACTATGGCTACACCTTC. Translated, it gives CASSLPRTGENYGYTF. This chain joins TRBV13 and TRBJ1-2; TRBD1 matches at 9 bases. V was pared by 5 bases and J by 2 bases, with 9 bases of the junction left unmatched. Germline V gene lookup returns CDR1 PRHDT and CDR2 FYEKMQ (reference sequence). The CDR3 sequence is 16 residues long.

The V and J genes are TRBV9 and TRBJ1-2; D is undetermined. The germline V gene encodes CDR1 SGDLS and CDR2 YYNGEE. V was cut by 3 bases and J by 4 bases, with 7 bases left in between. The CDR3 contains 12 residues. The CDR3 coding sequence is TGTGCCAGCAGCGGGACGGCCTATGGCTACACCTTC. Its protein product is CASSGTAYGYTF.

This clonotype is a singleton in its sample. V and J are TRBV6-5 and TRBJ2-5; 7 positions match TRBD1. The CDR3 consists of 13 residues. Germline V gene lookup returns CDR1 MNHEY and CDR2 SVGAGI. Trimming took 7 bases from V and 5 from J; bases not matched to a gene: 7. The CDR3 sequence is CASTPLRGETQYF. DNA for the CDR3: TGTGCCAGCACCCCTCTCAGGGGGGAGACCCAGTACTTC.

The chain couples TRBV28 to TRBJ2-1; D unresolved. The CDR3 loop spans 11 amino acids. Trimming cost V 3 bases and J 5 bases, with 2 bases left between them. Germline V gives CDR1 MDHEN, CDR2 SYDVKM. The CDR3 DNA sequence: TGTGCCAGCAGTTTGAACAATGAGCAGTTCTTC. Its translation is CASSLNNEQFF.

This clonotype was detected once. The chain is built from TRBV7-2 and TRBJ2-3; TRBD2 agrees at 7 bases. V dropped 2 bases and J dropped 0; count of bases not matched to a gene: 8. There are 17 residues in the CDR3. CDR1 and CDR2 from the germline V gene are SGHTA and FQGNSA. This CDR3 reads CASSLLFPSGSTDTQYF. The CDR3, as DNA: TGTGCCAGCAGCTTACTCTTTCCTAGCGGAAGCACAGATACGCAGTATTTT.

The sample holds one count of this clonotype. The V and J genes are TRBV2 and TRBJ2-4; D is undetermined. The CDR3 spans 10 residues. The germline gives CDR1 SNHLY, CDR2 FYNNEI. Trimming stripped 7 bases from V and 13 bases from J, with 11 bases between. As DNA, the CDR3 is TGTGCCAGCAACGCCGGGCCACAGTACTTC. Translation gives CASNAGPQYF.

This clonotype was observed a single time. This chain links TRBV7-9 with TRBJ2-1, with 15 bases fitting TRBD2. The germline V gene has CDR1 SEHNR and CDR2 FQNEAQ (reference sequence). V gave up 4 bases and J gave up 11 bases; unmatched junction bases: 6. The CDR3 is 15 amino acids. The CDR3 nucleotides are TGTGCCAGCAGCTCAGGGACTAGCGGGGGGCCCCAGCAGTTCTTC. Translating it yields CASSSGTSGGPQQFF.

This rearrangement joins TRBV6-2 or TRBV6-3 to TRBJ1-2; D possibly corresponds to TRBD1 (6 bases). V was pared by 7 bases and J by 3 bases, with 12 bases between. Germline V gene sequence: CDR1 MNHEY, CDR2 SVGEGT. The CDR3 has 13 residues. The DNA of the CDR3 is TGTGCCAGCACCCCCACAGGGTACTATGGCTACACCTTC. This translates into CASTPTGYYGYTF.

The chain carries TRBV25-1 and TRBJ1-3; no reliable D call. Germline CDR1 and CDR2: MGHDK and SYGVNS. CDR3 length: 13 amino acids. With 3 bases removed from V and 16 bases from J, the gap between germline ends came to 19 bases. For the CDR3, the DNA is TGTGCCAGCAGTGACTCCGGGTCCATGGGTGGCTATTTT. Translation: CASSDSGSMGGYF.

The V call is TRBV27, the J call TRBJ2-7; D ambiguous. Germline V gene lookup returns CDR1 MNHEY and CDR2 SMNVEV (reference sequence). Trimming pared 3 bases from V and 2 bases from J, leaving 8 bases between. This CDR3 has 13 amino acids. Here the CDR3 DNA reads TGTGCCAGCAGTTTGAAACAGACCTACGAGCAGTACTTC. Protein product: CASSLKQTYEQYF.

V and J are TRBV9 and TRBJ1-5, with no clear D. The germline CDR1 and CDR2 sequences are SGDLS and YYNGEE. Trimming pared 3 bases from V and 0 bases from J, leaving 7 bases between. The CDR3 is 14 amino acids. This CDR3 reads CASSETISNQPQHF. The CDR3 nucleotides read TGTGCCAGCAGCGAGACAATTAGCAATCAGCCCCAGCATTTT.

This rearrangement joins TRBV5-1 to TRBJ2-7, with D perhaps matching TRBD1 (6 bases). The CDR3 is made up of 13 amino acids. Germline V gene data show CDR1 as SGHRS and CDR2 as YFSETQ. V was cut by 0 bases and J by 4 bases, with 8 bases left in between. The chain's CDR3 is CASSLERGYEQYV. The CDR3 DNA is TGCGCCAGCAGCTTGGAAAGGGGGTACGAGCAGTACGTC.

The chain is built from TRBV6-2 or TRBV6-3 and TRBJ2-7; D unclear. Trimming pared 2 bases from V and 1 base from J, leaving 12 bases between. The germline CDR1 and CDR2 sequences are MNHEY and SVGEGT. This CDR3 spans 15 amino acids. CDR3 nucleotides: TGTGCCAGCAGTTACCTCCGGATACCATCCTACGAGCAGTACTTC. Its translation is CASSYLRIPSYEQYF.

CDR3 region: CASSDPGGHQETQYF. Here the CDR3 DNA reads TGCGCCAGCAGTGACCCGGGGGGACACCAAGAGACCCAGTACTTC. The V call is TRBV10-2, the J call TRBJ2-5, with TRBD2 matching 7 bases. Per germline, CDR1 WSHSY and CDR2 SAAADI. The junction had 4 bases not matched to a gene; V was cut back by 3 bases and J by 0 bases. This CDR3 contains 15 residues.

This clonotype appeared a single time. V is TRBV7-2 and J is TRBJ2-1; D gene unclear. Trimming took 3 bases from V and 2 from J, leaving 8 bases between them. From germline, CDR1 is SGHTA and CDR2 FQGNSA. The CDR3 sequence is 14 residues long. This chain's CDR3 is CASSLAAPYNEQFF. The DNA for the CDR3 is TGTGCCAGCAGCTTGGCAGCCCCCTACAATGAGCAGTTCTTC.